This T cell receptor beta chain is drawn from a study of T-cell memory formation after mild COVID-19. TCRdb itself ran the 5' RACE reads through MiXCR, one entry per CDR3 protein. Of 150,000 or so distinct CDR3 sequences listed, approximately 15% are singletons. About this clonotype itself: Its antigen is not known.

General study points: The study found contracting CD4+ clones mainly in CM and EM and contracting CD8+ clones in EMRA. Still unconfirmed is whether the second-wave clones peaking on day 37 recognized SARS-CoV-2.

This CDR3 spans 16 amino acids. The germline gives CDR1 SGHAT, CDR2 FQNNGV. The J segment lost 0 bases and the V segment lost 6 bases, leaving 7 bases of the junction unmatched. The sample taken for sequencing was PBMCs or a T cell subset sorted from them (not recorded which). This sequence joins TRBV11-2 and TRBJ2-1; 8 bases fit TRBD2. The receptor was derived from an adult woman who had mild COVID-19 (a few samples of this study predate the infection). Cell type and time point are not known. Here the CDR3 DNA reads TGTGCCAGCAGACATCCACTAGCGGACTCCTACAATGAGCAGTTCTTC. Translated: CASRHPLADSYNEQFF.